Here is one T cell receptor (beta chain) with its context. These data originate in a study of TIL therapy for anti-PD-1-resistant metastatic lung cancer. About the research overall: Patients had a median age of almost 55 years (range about 35-85).

Time point of the sample: pre-treatment sample, taken before nivolumab and TIL therapy. The immunoSEQ assay was v3. Clones were sequenced by immunoSEQ multiplex PCR, and TCRdb holds only the in-frame ones, with some missing. The sample gives over 15,000 clones, around 79% of which show up once; 6% to 9.5% is in the top ten. This CDR3 is built from 16 residues. V trimming: 1 base; J trimming: 7 bases; junction bases outside the gene matches: 8. The germline V gene has CDR1 SEHNR and CDR2 FQNEAQ (reference sequence). The sample here was blood, taken at baseline. V gene TRBV7-9 combines with J gene TRBJ2-1, with TRBD1 matching over 9 bases. The TCR originated in a person between 30 and 80 years old with non-small cell lung cancer. The CDR3 nucleotides read TGTGCCAGCAGCTTAGACGTCAAGGACAGGGGAAATGAGCAGTTCTTC. Its protein is CASSLDVKDRGNEQFF.